This TCR beta chain was observed in a study of beta chain features in type 1 diabetes. Study background: Comparable age, gender and cell yields were observed in patients relative to healthy donors. Study-level results: Patients with Type 1 diabetes showed moderately but significantly shorter TCRB CDR3s in all four CD4+ subsets. Lower insertion and higher deletion counts appeared at VDJ junctions in type 1 diabetes patients.

Remarks on this clone: No antigen is known for it.

Looked up from germline, CDR1 is SGHRS and CDR2 is YFSETQ. This CDR3 is 13 amino acids long. The V end lost 0 bases, the J end lost 9 bases, and 10 bases lay between the germline ends. cDNA synthesis used the whole RNA isolate, giving expressed TCRB sequences. The assay was immunoSEQ multiplex PCR, and TCRdb's table has in-frame clones only and misses some. The sample lists roughly 500,000 clones, 25% to 35% seen once, with about 0.065% in the top ten. The receptor was derived from a man in his late teens or twenties in good health. The chain carries TRBV5-1 and TRBJ1-5; no clear D. The sample comprised naive CD4+ T cells from blood. CDR3 DNA sequence: TGCGCCAGCAGCTTGGAGGGCTCAGGGCCCCAGCATTTT. It is translated as CASSLEGSGPQHF. Using reference TRBV5-1 and TRBJ1-5 for the parts outside the CDR3, the full variable domain is KAGVTQTPRYLIKTRGQQVTLSCSPISGHRSVSWYQQTPGQGLQFLFEYFSETQRNKGNFPGRFSGRQFSNSRSEMNVSTLELGDSALYLCASSLEGSGPQHFGDGTRLSIL.